The sequence of this T cell receptor (beta chain) was determined in a study of beta chain features in type 1 diabetes. As every portion of the isolated RNA was reverse transcribed, the sequencing read expressed TCRB transcripts. Sequenced by immunoSEQ multiplex PCR; TCRdb stores in-frame clones only, minus some. The data hold 150,000 to 190,000 clones, with around 8% observed a single time. Germline V lookup: CDR1 SGHNT, CDR2 YYREEE (reference sequence). This CDR3 is built from 13 residues. The V and J ends lost 2 bases and 9 bases respectively, with 12 bases between them. One heparinised draw, averaging around 0.12 L, was taken per donor.

The gene calls are TRBV5-4 and TRBJ2-1; no clear D gene. The sequence was collected from a man aged 18 to 30 in good health. The sequenced sample was central memory CD4+ T cells from blood. The CDR3 protein is CASSFEIVGEQFF. CDR3 coding DNA: TGTGCCAGCAGCTTTGAAATTGTCGGTGAGCAGTTCTTC. The complete variable domain, with remaining parts taken from reference TRBV5-4 and TRBJ2-1, reads ETGVTQSPTHLIKTRGQQVTLRCSSQSGHNTVSWYQQALGQGPQFIFQYYREEENGRGNFPPRFSGLQFPNYSSELNVNALELDDSALYLCASSFEIVGEQFFGPGTRLTVL.